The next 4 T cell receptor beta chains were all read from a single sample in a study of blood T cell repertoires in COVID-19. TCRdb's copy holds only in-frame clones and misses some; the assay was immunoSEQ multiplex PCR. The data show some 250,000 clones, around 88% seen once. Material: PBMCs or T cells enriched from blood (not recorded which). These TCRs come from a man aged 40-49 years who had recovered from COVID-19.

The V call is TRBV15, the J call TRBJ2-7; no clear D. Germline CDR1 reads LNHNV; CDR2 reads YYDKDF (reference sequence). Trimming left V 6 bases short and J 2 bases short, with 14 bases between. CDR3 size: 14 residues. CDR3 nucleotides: TGTGCCACCAGTAAACAGAAGAACACCTACGAGCAGTACTTC. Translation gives CATSKQKNTYEQYF. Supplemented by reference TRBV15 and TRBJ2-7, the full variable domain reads DAMVIQNPRYQVTQFGKPVTLSCSQTLNHNVMYWYQQKSSQAPKLLFHYYDKDFNNEADTPDNFQSRRPNTSFCFLDIRSPGLGDTAMYLCATSKQKNTYEQYFGPGTRLTVT.

The CDR3 bases are TGTGCCAGCAGTGATCGGGACAGGGTTGGTTATGGCTACACCTTC. This sequence encodes CASSDRDRVGYGYTF. This chain connects TRBV25-1 to TRBJ1-2; TRBD1 matches at 9 bases. Unmatched junction bases numbered 7, after V lost 3 bases and J lost 5 bases. This CDR3 comprises 15 residues. In germline, CDR1 is MGHDK, CDR2 SYGVNS.

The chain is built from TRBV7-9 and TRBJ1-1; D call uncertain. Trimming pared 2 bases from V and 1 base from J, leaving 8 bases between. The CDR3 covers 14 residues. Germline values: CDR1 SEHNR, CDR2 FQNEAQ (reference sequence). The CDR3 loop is CASSLLAPNTEAFF. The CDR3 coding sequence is TGTGCCAGCAGCTTACTAGCCCCGAACACTGAAGCTTTCTTT.

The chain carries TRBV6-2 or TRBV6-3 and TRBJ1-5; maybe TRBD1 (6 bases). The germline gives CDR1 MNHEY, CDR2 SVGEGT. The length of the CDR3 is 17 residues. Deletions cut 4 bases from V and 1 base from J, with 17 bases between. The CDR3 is CASSSGGAPTSNQPQHF. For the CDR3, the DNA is TGTGCCAGCAGTTCCGGGGGGGCTCCTACGAGCAATCAGCCCCAGCATTTT.